These T cell receptor beta chains were read from a single sample in a study of somatic mutations in cytotoxic T cells in rheumatoid arthritis. Libraries were prepared by immunoSEQ multiplex PCR; TCRdb keeps only in-frame clonotypes and omits some of them. The sample yields roughly 10,000 clones, approximately 80% seen once. The sequenced sample consisted of CD8+ T cells sorted from blood. Receptors originate from an adult with rheumatoid arthritis. CDR3s leave out the opening cysteine and the closing phenylalanine or tryptophan.

cdr3_aa v_call
ASSWVQY TRBV5-4
ASSFQQGNYGYT TRBV11-2
ASTARGSQIWTHYGYT TRBV19
ASRGTDTGELF TRBV6-4
ASSQARTDTQY TRBV4-3
ASSRRSQEKLF TRBV7-8
ASMGQSNEKLF TRBV27
AISRDRGLPGENIQY TRBV10-3
ASSQDQGSQQF TRBV4-3
ASCIRVYEQY TRBV7-3
ASSPYMDRVQF TRBV7-9
ASSLYGRVNQPQH TRBV7-8
ASSLDVSGTDTQY TRBV7-3
ASSLGGAKQPQH TRBV7-8
SSSPGRDEQF TRBV7-9
SVAGLAVNPYEQY TRBV29-1
ASSSPLKSSYNEQF TRBV19
ASSSGSGEQF TRBV5-1
ASTTVPYEQY TRBV2
ASSQGGTSSNEQF TRBV4-1
ASSQDGLTYPPLH TRBV4-1
ASIFQETQY TRBV6-6
ASSLEGTGWPGELF TRBV7-2